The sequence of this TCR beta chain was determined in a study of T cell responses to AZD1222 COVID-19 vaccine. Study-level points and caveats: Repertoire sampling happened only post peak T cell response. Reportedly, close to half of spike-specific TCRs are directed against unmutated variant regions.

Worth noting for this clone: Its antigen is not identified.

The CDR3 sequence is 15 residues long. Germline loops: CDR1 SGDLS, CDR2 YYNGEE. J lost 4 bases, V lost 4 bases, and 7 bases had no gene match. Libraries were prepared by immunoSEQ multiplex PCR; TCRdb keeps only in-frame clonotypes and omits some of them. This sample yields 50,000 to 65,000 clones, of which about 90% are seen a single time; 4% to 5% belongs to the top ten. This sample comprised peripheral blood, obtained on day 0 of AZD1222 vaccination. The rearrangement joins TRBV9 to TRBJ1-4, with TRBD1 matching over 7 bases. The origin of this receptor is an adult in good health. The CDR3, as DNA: TGTGCCAGCAGCCCAACAGGGGCCTATAATGAAAAACTGTTTTTT. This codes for CASSPTGAYNEKLFF.